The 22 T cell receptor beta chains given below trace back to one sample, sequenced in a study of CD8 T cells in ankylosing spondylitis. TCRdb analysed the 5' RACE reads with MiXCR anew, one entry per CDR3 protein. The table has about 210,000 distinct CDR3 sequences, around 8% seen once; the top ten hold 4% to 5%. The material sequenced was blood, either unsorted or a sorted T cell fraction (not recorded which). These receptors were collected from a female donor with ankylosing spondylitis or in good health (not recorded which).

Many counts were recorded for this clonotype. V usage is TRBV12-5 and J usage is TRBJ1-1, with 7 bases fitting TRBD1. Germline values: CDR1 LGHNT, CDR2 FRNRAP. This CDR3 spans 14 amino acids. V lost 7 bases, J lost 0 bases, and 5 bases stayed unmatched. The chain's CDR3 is CASAPQGLNTEAFF. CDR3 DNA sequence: TGTGCTAGTGCCCCACAGGGGCTGAACACTGAAGCTTTCTTT. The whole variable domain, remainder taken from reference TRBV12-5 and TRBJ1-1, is DARVTQTPRHKVTEMGQEVTMRCQPILGHNTVFWYRQTMMQGLELLAYFRNRAPLDDSGMPKDRFSAEMPDATLATLKIQPSEPRDSAVYFCASAPQGLNTEAFFGQGTRLTVV.

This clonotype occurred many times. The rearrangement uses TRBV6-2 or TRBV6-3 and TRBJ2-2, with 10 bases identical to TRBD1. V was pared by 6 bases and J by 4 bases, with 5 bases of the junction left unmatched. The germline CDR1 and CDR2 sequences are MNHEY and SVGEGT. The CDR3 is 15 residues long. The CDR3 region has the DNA TGTGCCAGCAGGCGGACAGGGGGTGTCACCGGGGAGCTGTTTTTT. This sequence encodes CASRRTGGVTGELFF.

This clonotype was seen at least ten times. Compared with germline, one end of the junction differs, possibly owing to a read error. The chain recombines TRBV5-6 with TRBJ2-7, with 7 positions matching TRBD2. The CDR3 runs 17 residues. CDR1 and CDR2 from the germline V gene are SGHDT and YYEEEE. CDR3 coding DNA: TGTGCCAGCAGCTCCCGGCGGGAGAAACCAGGCTCCGACGAGCAGTACTTC. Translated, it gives CASSSRREKPGSDEQYF.

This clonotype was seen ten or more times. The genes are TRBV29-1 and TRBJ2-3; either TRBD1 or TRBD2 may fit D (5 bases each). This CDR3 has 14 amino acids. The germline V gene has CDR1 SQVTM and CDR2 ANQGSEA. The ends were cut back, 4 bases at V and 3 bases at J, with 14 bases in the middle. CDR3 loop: CSVAVGTGTDTQYF. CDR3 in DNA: TGCAGCGTTGCCGTGGGGACGGGGACAGATACGCAGTATTTT.

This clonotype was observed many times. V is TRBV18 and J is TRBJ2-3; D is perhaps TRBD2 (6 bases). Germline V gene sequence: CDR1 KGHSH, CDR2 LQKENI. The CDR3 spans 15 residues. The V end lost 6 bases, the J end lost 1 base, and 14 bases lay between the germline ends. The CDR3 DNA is TGTGCCAGCTCCCTGACTAGAAGTGGCACAGATACGCAGTATTTT. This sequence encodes CASSLTRSGTDTQYF.

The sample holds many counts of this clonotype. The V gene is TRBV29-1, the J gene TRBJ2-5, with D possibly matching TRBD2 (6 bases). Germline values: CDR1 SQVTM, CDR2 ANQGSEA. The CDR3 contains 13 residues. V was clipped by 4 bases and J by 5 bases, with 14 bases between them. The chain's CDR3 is CSVVGRLVETQYF. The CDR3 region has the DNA TGCAGCGTTGTGGGGAGACTAGTGGAGACCCAGTACTTC.

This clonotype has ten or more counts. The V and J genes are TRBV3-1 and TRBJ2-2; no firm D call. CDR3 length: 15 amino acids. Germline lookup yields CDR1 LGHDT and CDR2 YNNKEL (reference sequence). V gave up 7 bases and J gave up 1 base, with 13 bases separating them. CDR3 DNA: TGTGCCAGCACTAACCCCAAGGGGAACACCGGGGAGCTGTTTTTT. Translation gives CASTNPKGNTGELFF.

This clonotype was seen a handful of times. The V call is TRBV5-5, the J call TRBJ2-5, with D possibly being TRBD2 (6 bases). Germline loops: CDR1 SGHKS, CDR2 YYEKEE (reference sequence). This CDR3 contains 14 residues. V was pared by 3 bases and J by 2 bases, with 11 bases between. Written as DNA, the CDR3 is TGTGCCAGCAGCTCGGTTGGGAGGCAAGAGACCCAGTACTTC. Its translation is CASSSVGRQETQYF.

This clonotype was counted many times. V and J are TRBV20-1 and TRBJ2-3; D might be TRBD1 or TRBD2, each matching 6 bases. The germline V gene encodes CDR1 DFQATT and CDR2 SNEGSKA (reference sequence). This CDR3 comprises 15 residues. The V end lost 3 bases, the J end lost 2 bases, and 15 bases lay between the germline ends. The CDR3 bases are TGCAGTGCTAGTTGGGGGGCGCGGAACACAGATACGCAGTATTTT. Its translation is CSASWGARNTDTQYF.

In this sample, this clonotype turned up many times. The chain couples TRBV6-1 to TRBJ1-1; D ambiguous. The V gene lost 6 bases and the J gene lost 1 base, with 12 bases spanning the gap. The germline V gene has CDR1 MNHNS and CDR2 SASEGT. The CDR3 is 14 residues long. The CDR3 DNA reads TGTGCCAGCAGACCCTTTCGGGGGAACACTGAAGCTTTCTTT. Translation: CASRPFRGNTEAFF.

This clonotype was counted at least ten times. The CDR3 is CASKRISSYEQYF. Here the CDR3 DNA reads TGTGCCAGTAAGCGGATTAGCTCCTACGAGCAGTACTTC. The chain couples TRBV6-2 or TRBV6-3 to TRBJ2-7; TRBD2 is a possible D gene (5 bases). This CDR3 has 13 residues. Germline V lookup: CDR1 MNHEY, CDR2 SVGEGT. Trimming took off 9 bases at V and 0 bases at J, with 12 bases between the two ends.

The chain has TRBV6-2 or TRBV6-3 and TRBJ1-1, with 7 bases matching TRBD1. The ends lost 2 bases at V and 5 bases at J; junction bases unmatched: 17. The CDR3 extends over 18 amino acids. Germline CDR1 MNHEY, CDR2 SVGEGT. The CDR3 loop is CASSYKIAEGARSTEAFF. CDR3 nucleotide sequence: TGTGCCAGCAGTTACAAAATCGCGGAGGGGGCTAGGTCGACTGAAGCTTTCTTT.

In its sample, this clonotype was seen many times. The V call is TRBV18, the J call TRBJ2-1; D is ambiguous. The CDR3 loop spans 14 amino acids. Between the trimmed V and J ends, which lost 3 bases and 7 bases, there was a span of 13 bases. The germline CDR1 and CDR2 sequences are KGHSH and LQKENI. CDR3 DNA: TGTGCCAGCTCACCGAGAGTCCGTGTGAATGAGCAGTTCTTC. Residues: CASSPRVRVNEQFF.

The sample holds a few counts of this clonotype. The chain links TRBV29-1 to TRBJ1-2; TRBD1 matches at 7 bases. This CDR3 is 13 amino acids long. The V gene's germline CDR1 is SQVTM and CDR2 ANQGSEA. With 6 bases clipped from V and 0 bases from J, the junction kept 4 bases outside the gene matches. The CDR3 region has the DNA TGCAGCGTGACAGGGCGTGCTAACTATGGCTACACCTTC. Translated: CSVTGRANYGYTF.

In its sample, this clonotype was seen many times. The CDR3 sequence is CASSQVGTRTGELFF. In DNA, the CDR3 is TGCGCCAGCAGCCAAGTGGGGACTAGGACCGGGGAGCTGTTTTTT. The rearrangement links TRBV4-3 to TRBJ2-2; 8 positions match TRBD2. The trim removed 1 base at V and 5 bases at J, leaving 3 bases unmatched. The CDR3 contains 15 residues. The germline gives CDR1 LGHNA, CDR2 YSLEER.

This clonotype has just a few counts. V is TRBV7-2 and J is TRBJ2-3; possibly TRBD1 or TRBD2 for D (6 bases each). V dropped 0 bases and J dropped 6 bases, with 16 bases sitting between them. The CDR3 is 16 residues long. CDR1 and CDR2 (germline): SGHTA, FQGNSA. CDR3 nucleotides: TGTGCCAGCAGCTTAGCCGGGAGACCGGGGGCGGATACGCAGTATTTT. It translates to CASSLAGRPGADTQYF.

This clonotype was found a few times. The CDR3 region is CASSSDRGGTEAFF. CDR3 bases: TGCGCCAGCAGTTCGGACAGGGGAGGCACTGAAGCTTTCTTT. The chain uses TRBV5-1 and TRBJ1-1; 9 positions agree with TRBD1. The CDR3 has 14 amino acids. Trimming at V came to 5 bases and at J to 4 bases, leaving 6 bases not matched to a gene. Germline loops: CDR1 SGHRS, CDR2 YFSETQ.

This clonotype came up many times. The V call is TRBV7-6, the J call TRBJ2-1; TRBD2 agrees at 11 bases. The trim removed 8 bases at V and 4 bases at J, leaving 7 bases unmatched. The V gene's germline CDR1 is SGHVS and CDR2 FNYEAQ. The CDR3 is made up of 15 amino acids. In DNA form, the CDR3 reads TGTGCCAGCGGAAGAGGGACTAGCGGTTACAATGAGCAGTTCTTC. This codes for CASGRGTSGYNEQFF.

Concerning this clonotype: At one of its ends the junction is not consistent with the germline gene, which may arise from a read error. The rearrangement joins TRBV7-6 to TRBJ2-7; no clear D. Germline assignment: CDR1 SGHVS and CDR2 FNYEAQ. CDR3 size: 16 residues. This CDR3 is CASSRSYGANSYEQHF. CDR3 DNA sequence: TGTGCCAGCAGCCGATCCTATGGCGCGAACTCCTACGAGCAGCACTTC. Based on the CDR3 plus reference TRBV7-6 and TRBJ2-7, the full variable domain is GAGVSQSPRYKVTKRGQDVALRCDPISGHVSLYWYRQALGQGPEFLTYFNYEAQQDKSGLPNDRFSAERPEGSISTLTIQRTEQRDSAMYRCASSRSYGANSYEQHFGPGTRLTVT.

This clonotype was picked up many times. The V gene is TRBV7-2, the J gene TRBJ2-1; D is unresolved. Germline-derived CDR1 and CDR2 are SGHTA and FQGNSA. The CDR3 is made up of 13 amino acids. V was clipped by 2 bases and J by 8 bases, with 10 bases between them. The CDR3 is CASSLLRVHEQFF. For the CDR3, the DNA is TGTGCCAGCAGCTTACTAAGGGTTCATGAGCAGTTCTTC. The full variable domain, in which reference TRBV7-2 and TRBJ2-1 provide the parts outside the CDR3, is GAGVSQSPSNKVTEKGKDVELRCDPISGHTALYWYRQSLGQGLEFLIYFQGNSAPDKSGLPSDRFSAERTGGSVSTLTIQRTQQEDSAVYLCASSLLRVHEQFFGPGTRLTVL.

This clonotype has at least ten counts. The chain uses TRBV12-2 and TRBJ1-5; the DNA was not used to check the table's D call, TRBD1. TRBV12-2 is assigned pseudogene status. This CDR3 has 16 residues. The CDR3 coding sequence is TGTGCAAGTCGCTTTACAGGGTCTAATAGCAATCAGCCCCAGCATTTT. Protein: CASRFTGSNSNQPQHF.

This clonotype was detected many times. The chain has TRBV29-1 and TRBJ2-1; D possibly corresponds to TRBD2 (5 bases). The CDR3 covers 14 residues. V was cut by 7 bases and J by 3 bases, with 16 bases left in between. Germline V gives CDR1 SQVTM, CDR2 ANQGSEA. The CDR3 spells CSARDRAGYNEQFF. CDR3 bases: TGCAGCGCTCGAGATAGGGCGGGCTACAATGAGCAGTTCTTC.